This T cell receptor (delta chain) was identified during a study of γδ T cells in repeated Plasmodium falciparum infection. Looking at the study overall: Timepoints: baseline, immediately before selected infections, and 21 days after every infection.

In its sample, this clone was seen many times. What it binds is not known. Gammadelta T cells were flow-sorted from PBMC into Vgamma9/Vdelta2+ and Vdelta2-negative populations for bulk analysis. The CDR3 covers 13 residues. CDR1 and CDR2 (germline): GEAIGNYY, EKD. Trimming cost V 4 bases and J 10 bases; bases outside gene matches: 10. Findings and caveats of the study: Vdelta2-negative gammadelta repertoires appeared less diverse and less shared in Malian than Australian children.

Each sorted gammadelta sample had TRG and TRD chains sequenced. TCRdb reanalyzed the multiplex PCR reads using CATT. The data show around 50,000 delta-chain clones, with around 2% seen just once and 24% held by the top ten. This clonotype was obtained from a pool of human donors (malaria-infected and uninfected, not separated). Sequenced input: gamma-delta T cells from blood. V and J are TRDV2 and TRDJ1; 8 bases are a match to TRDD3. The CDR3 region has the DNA TGTGCCTGTGAGGGGGGGGATATCATTAGACTCATCTTT. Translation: CACEGGDIIRLIF.